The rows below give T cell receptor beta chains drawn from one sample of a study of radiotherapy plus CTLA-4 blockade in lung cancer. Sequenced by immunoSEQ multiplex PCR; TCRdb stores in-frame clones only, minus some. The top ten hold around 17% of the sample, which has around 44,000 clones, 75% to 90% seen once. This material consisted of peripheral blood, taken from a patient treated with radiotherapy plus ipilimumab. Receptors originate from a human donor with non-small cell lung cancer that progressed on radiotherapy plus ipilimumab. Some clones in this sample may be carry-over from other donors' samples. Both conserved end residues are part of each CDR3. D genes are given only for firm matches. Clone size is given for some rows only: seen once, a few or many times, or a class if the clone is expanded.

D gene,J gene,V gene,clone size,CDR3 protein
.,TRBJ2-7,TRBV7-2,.,CASSTGGVSEQYF
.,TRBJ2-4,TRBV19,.,CASSIEVGAGRLGNIQYF
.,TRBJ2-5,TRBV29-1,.,CSVDPAGRETQYF
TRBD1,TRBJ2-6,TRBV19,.,CASSTGQGLSGANVLTF
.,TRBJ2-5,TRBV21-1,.,CASSKAGALGETQYF
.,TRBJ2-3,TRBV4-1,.,CASSHEGVGTDTQYF
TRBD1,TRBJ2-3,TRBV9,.,CASHDRDSSTDTQYF
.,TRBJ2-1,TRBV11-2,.,CASSLEGWRVNEQFF
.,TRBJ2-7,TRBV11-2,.,CASSLDGPLSYEQYF
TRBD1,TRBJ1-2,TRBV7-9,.,CASSLGTGALGYTF
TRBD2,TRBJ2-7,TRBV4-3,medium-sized,CASSQTTSGYYEQYF
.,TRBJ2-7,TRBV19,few,CASSITGSSYEQYF
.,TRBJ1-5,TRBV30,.,CAWSKPDRINQPQHF
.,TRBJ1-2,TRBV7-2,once,CASKMTVYGYTF
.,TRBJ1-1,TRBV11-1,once,CASSLDRQVEAFF
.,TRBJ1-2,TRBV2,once,CASSGGTSNYGYTF
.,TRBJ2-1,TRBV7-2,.,CASSLSQGHEQFF
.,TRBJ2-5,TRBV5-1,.,CASSFSAAEETQYF
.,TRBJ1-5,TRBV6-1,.,CASNPTGSNQPQHF
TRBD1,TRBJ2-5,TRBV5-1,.,CASSFDPQGQETQYF
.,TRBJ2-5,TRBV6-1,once,CASSETDQETQYF
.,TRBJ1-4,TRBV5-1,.,CASSLGGLANEKLFF
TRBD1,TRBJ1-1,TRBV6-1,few,CATLTGMNTEAFF
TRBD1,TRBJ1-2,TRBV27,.,CASSFATRDRKKLRGYTF
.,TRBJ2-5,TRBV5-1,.,CASSLVGTQETQYF
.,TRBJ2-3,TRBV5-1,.,CASTPEVAGSTDTQYF
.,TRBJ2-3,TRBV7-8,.,CASSLGVYGAADTQYF
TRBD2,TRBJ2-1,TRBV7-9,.,CASSSTSGRDEQFF
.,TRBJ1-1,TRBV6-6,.,CASSYGGHTEAFF
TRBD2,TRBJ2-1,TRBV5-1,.,CASSSNGGSWDEQFF
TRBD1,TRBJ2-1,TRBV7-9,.,CASSLPGQANNEQFF
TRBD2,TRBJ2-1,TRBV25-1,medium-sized,CASSYSGSGNEQFF
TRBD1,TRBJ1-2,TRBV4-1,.,CASSKRQGANYGYTF
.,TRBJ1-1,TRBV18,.,CASSRSKNTEAFF
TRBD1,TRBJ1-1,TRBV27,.,CASSLSGTGGTEAFF
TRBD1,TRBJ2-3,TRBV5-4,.,CASRTGTGPSSTDTQYF
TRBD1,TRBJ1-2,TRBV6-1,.,CASSVTGVLEGYTF
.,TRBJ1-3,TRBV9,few,CASSVGVQPGNTIYF
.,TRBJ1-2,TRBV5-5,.,CASSLGAAANYGYTF
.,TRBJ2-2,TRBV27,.,CATNPGTLNTGELFF
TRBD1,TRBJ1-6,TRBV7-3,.,CASSSQGSNSPLHF
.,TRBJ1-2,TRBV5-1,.,CASSFGQGSYGYTF
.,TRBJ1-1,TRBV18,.,CASSPQGGTEAFF
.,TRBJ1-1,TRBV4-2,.,CASSQEDRSSEAFF
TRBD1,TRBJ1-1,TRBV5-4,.,CASSPGQQNTEAFF
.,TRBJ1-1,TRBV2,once,CASSGTLDTEAFF
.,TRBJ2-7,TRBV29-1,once,CSVTGQSGAYEQYF
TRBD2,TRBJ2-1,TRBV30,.,CALLAGGYNEQFF
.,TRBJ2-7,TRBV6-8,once,CASTPGCYEQYF
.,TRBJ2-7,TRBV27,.,CASSLSLQHVTYEQYF
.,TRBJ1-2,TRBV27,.,CASSVIGGVSGYTF
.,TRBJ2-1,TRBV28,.,CASSFSPTLYNEQFF
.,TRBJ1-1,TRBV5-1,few,CASSFPGMNTEAFF
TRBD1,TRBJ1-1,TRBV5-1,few,CASSLGPGTGGVAFF
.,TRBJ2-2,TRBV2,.,CASSEAGQGGELFF
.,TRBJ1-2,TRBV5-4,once,CASSLNNNYGYTF
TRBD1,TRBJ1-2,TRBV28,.,CASSYLPGQGYTGYTF
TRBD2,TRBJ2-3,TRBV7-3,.,CASSPLSGGAGAQYF
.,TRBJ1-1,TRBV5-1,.,CASSSGGLYTEAFF
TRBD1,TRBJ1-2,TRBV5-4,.,CASSRDREYGYTF